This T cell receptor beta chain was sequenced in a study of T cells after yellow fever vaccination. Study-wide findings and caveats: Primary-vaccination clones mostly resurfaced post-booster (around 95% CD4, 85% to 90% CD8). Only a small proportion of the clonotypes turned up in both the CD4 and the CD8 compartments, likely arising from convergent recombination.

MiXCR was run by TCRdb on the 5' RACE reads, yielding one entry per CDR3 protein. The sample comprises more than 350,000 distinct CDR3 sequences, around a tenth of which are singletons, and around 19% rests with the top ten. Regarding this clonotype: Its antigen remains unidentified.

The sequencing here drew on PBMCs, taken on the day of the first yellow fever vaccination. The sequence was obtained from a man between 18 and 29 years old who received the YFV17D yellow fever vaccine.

CDR3 sequence (DNA): TGTGCCAGCAGTTTAGCCCGAGGGGAGCAGTACGTC. It yields the protein CASSLARGEQYV. This chain connects TRBV12-3 or TRBV12-4 to TRBJ2-7, with D possibly matching TRBD2 (5 bases). V lost 0 bases, J lost 7 bases, and 7 bases lay in between. The CDR3 totals 12 residues.